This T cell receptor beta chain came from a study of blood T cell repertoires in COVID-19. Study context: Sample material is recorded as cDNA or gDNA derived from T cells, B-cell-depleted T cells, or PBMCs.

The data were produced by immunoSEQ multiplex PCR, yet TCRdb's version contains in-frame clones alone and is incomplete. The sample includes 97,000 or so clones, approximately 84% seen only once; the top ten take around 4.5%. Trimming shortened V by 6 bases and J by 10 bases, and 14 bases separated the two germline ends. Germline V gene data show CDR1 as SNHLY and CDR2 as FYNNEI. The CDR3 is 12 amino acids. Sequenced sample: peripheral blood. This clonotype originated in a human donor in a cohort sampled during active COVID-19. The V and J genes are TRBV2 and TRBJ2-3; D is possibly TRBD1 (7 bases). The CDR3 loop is CASRDRAGPQYF. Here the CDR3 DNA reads TGTGCCAGCAGAGACAGGGCGGGGCCGCAGTATTTT.